These 10 T cell receptor beta chains came from one sample sequenced in a study of OX40 agonist ivuxolimab in advanced cancers. Clones were sequenced by immunoSEQ multiplex PCR, and TCRdb holds only the in-frame ones, with some missing. The top ten clones hold less than 0.75% of a sample with roughly 90,000 clones, more than 75% of them seen once. This specimen consisted of CD4+ or CD8+ T cells sorted from blood, obtained in a trial of the OX40 agonist ivuxolimab. These receptors all stem from an adult with an advanced solid tumor such as melanoma, head and neck, liver or kidney cancer.

The chain joins TRBV7-2 to TRBJ1-3; D gene uncertain. Germline V lookup: CDR1 SGHTA, CDR2 FQGNSA. V lost 0 bases and J 3 bases, leaving 12 bases between the germline ends. CDR3 size: 16 residues. CDR3 protein: CASSLAPRTYGNTIYF. CDR3 DNA: TGTGCCAGCAGCTTAGCGCCGAGGACTTATGGAAACACCATATATTTT.

This chain links TRBV2 with TRBJ2-5; D gene unclear. This CDR3 region has 11 residues. Germline V gene data show CDR1 as SNHLY and CDR2 as FYNNEI. The V end was cut by 7 bases, the J end by 5 bases, with 8 bases between. Here the CDR3 DNA reads TGTGCCAGCAACATCTTCGAGACCCAGTACTTC. Residues: CASNIFETQYF.

The chain recombines TRBV6-5 with TRBJ1-1, with D uncertain. Trimming shortened V by 8 bases and J by 7 bases, and 11 bases separated the two germline ends. CDR1 is MNHEY, CDR2 SVGAGI, per germline. The CDR3 contains 11 residues. The CDR3 DNA reads TGTGCCAGCCAAGAAGGAGTTGAAGCTTTCTTT. Protein product: CASQEGVEAFF.

In its sample, this clone was seen once. The chain employs TRBV19 and TRBJ2-7, with 9 nucleotides matching TRBD1. CDR1 and CDR2 (germline): LNHDA, SQIVND (reference sequence). The CDR3 loop spans 16 amino acids. V lost 5 bases to trimming and J lost 6 bases; unmatched junction nucleotides: 14. DNA of the CDR3: TGTGCCAGTAGTGTCACAGGGGGCGTTTTAAGTGGCGAGCAGTACTTC. It is translated as CASSVTGGVLSGEQYF.

CDR3 nucleotide sequence: TGTGCCAGCCTAACAGGGGGCCAAGAGACCCAGTACTTC. Its protein is CASLTGGQETQYF. The V call is TRBV28, the J call TRBJ2-5, with 8 nucleotides matching TRBD1. V was clipped by 8 bases and J by 1 base; unmatched bases: 3. The CDR3 is 13 residues long. CDR1 is MDHEN, CDR2 SYDVKM, per germline.

The V call is TRBV5-6, the J call TRBJ2-7; maybe TRBD1 (6 bases). CDR3 size: 18 residues. V lost 0 bases and J lost 6, with 25 bases in between. The V gene's germline CDR1 is SGHDT and CDR2 YYEEEE. In nucleotides, the CDR3 is TGTGCCAGCAGCTTGGGGCACTATTGGTTGGGGGTACAGGGCGAGCAGTACTTC. Its protein is CASSLGHYWLGVQGEQYF.

About this clone itself: Other DNA sequences in the same sample also yield this CDR3. This chain connects TRBV27 to TRBJ1-2; TRBD1 matches at 7 bases. Germline V gene sequence: CDR1 MNHEY, CDR2 SMNVEV (reference sequence). V lost 6 bases to trimming and J lost 2 bases; unmatched junction nucleotides: 3. This CDR3 is 13 amino acids long. The CDR3 sequence: CASSPTGNYGYTF. Written as DNA, the CDR3 is TGTGCCAGCAGCCCGACAGGGAACTATGGCTACACCTTC.

This chain uses TRBV7-2 with TRBJ2-6; the D call may be TRBD1 or TRBD2 (6 bases each). The V gene's germline CDR1 is SGHTA and CDR2 FQGNSA. Trimming pared 1 base from V and 4 bases from J, leaving 11 bases between. There are 16 residues in the CDR3. The CDR3 loop is CASSLVWGAGANVLTF. Here the CDR3 DNA reads TGTGCCAGCAGCTTAGTTTGGGGGGCAGGGGCCAACGTCCTGACTTTC.

This chain joins TRBV6-5 and TRBJ1-2; D may be TRBD1 (6 bases). CDR1 MNHEY and CDR2 SVGAGI come from the germline V gene. V was shortened by 6 bases and J by 0 bases, with 14 bases between the two germline ends. The CDR3 consists of 15 residues. CDR3 in DNA: TGTGCCAGCAGCCACCCGGGGGCAGCTAACTATGGCTACACCTTC. This encodes CASSHPGAANYGYTF.

J is TRBJ2-3 and V is TRBV27; D may be TRBD2 (7 bases). Germline V gene sequence: CDR1 MNHEY, CDR2 SMNVEV (reference sequence). The CDR3 totals 15 residues. Trimming left V 9 bases short and J 2 bases short, with 18 bases between. CDR3 protein: CASRIAGANTDTQYF. In DNA, the CDR3 is TGTGCCAGTAGAATCGCGGGGGCCAACACAGATACGCAGTATTTT.